The T cell receptor beta chain described here comes from a study of CD8 T cells in ankylosing spondylitis. Study results and caveats: In ankylosing spondylitis blood, a motif of roughly 8 highly homologous TCR beta variants appeared characteristic.

In regard to this clonotype: Its antigen is unidentified.

This CDR3 is 14 amino acids long. V dropped 2 bases and J dropped 4 bases, with 10 bases sitting between them. Germline V lookup: CDR1 SGHTA, CDR2 FQGTGA. TCRdb re-called the 5' RACE reads with MiXCR, one entry per CDR3 protein. The data contain about 420,000 distinct CDR3 sequences, around 24% of them singletons. The sequencing input was blood, either unsorted or a sorted T cell fraction (not recorded which). This clonotype originated in a male donor with ankylosing spondylitis. The rearrangement links TRBV7-3 to TRBJ2-3; D remains ambiguous. CDR3 DNA: TGTGCCAGCAGCTTACTAAGGTCACCAGATACGCAGTATTTT. The encoded protein is CASSLLRSPDTQYF.